The clone carrying this T cell receptor beta chain is a singleton in its sample. The authors' processing: The authors estimated nucleated cell counts from reference gene primer amplification. Sequencing used immunoSEQ multiplex PCR; TCRdb keeps in-frame clones, though not all of them. V and J calls and clone size are given by that table; D and trimming were obtained from the DNA. This sample carries tens of thousands of clones, more than 80% of them seen once, and the ten largest clones take 16%. Trimming stripped 4 bases from V and 3 bases from J, with 18 bases between. Per germline, CDR1 SGHNT and CDR2 YYREEE (reference sequence). CDR3 length: 16 residues. The sample belongs to a study of blood T cell repertoires in COVID-19. Study-level background: Some COVID-19 samples were acute and others convalescent; all came from the United States, Italy and Spain.

The source material was peripheral blood. This clonotype originated in a human donor in a cohort sampled during active COVID-19. The chain carries TRBV5-4 and TRBJ2-3; maybe TRBD2 (7 bases). The CDR3 here is CASSPRPSGTTDTQYF. The CDR3 region has the DNA TGTGCCAGCAGCCCGAGGCCCAGCGGGACAACAGATACGCAGTATTTT.